The present TCR beta chain was sequenced within a study of T cell responses to AZD1222 COVID-19 vaccine. Study results and limitations: Clonal diversity may have been underestimated, and the donors were mostly white British, with more females than males. Unmutated variant regions reportedly attract nearly half of all spike-specific TCRs.

TCRdb's table, derived via immunoSEQ multiplex PCR, lists solely in-frame clones and lacks some. The sample includes about 150,000 clones, 92% seen only once; the top ten take approximately 3.3%. The germline V gene encodes CDR1 MDHEN and CDR2 SYDVKM. CDR3 size: 15 residues. Trimming removed 5 bases from V and 9 bases from J; junction bases left unmatched: 11. Concerning this clone itself: The antigen remains undetermined.

The clonotype originates from an adult who received the AZD1222 COVID-19 vaccine. Sequences were derived from peripheral blood, sampled 28 days after the second AZD1222 dose. The chain combines TRBV28 with TRBJ2-1, with 9 bases lining up with TRBD1. CDR3: CASSLPGQGGGEQFF. The CDR3 DNA is TGTGCCAGCAGTCTTCCGGGACAGGGTGGGGGTGAGCAGTTCTTC.